The present T cell receptor beta chain was sequenced within a study of identical twins. Through template switching, a universal primer site was introduced, and the cDNA contained unique molecular identifiers. A single record per CDR3 protein comes from TCRdb applying MiXCR to the 5' RACE reads. The data show 250,000 to 350,000 distinct CDR3 sequences, under 9.5% seen once. Study-level findings and limits: Conclusions were based on cross-sectional statistical analysis, without following the same donors. Fewer insertions were carried by abundant cord blood beta clonotypes, but none was seen in memory repertoires.

Of note for this clonotype: Its matching antigen is unknown.

The same specimen was also included in a second study, on yellow fever vaccine responses in identical twins.

The sequence was collected from a young woman in good health. The sample taken for sequencing was memory (CD45RO+) T cells sorted from blood.

CDR3 sequence (DNA): TGCAGCGTGGCAGAGCGGGGCGTTGTACCCGGGGAGCTGTTTTTT. Translation: CSVAERGVVPGELFF. The chain uses TRBV29-1 and TRBJ2-2; 7 bases match TRBD2. Germline lookup yields CDR1 SQVTM and CDR2 ANQGSEA. Losses at the gene ends were 6 bases for V and 6 bases for J; bases not matched to a gene: 13. The CDR3 is made up of 15 amino acids.